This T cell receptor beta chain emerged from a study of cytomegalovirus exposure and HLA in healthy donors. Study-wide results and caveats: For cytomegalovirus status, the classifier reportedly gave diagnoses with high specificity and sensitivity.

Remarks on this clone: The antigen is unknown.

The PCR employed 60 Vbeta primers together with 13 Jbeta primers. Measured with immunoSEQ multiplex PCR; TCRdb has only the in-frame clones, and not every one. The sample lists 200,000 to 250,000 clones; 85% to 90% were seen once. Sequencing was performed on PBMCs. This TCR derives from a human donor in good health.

CDR3 coding DNA: TGTGCCAGCAGTACAGGGGGTGGCAACGAGCAGTACTTC. As protein: CASSTGGGNEQYF. V is TRBV27 and J is TRBJ2-7; 8 positions match TRBD1. Germline CDR1 is MNHEY and CDR2 is SMNVEV (reference sequence). The CDR3 consists of 13 residues. V lost 5 bases, J lost 5 bases, and 5 bases stayed unmatched.